This record looks at one T cell receptor beta chain sequence and its context. Its antigen is not known. The assay ran at deep level. The authors split each subset's genomic DNA evenly across several immunoSEQ plates. Here immunoSEQ multiplex PCR was the method, and the copy in TCRdb shows in-frame clones only, minus some. The sample shows about 600,000 clones, about 96% of them seen only once. The CDR3 loop spans 18 amino acids. CDR1 is SGHRS and CDR2 is YFSETQ in the germline V gene. The junction had 12 bases not matched to a gene; V was cut back by 4 bases and J by 1 base. This sample is drawn from a study of shared clonotypes between healthy human individuals. General study findings and limits: An expected dependence of interdonor clonotype sharing on sequencing depth was noted.

Sequenced material: naive CD4+ T cells sorted from blood. This sample's subset: CD45RA+ positively selected. The source is a woman aged 25 to 39 in good health. The chain recombines TRBV5-1 with TRBJ2-5, with 11 positions matching TRBD2. CDR3 in amino acids: CASSLAGLAASAQETQYF. The CDR3 DNA reads TGCGCCAGCAGCCTAGCGGGACTAGCGGCCTCCGCCCAAGAGACCCAGTACTTC.